The sequence of this TCR beta chain was determined in a study of control samples from healthy donors and cancer patients. TCRdb's table, derived via immunoSEQ multiplex PCR, lists solely in-frame clones and lacks some. The table includes about 130,000 clones, approximately 90% detected once. This clone was counted once. The CDR3 has 16 residues. Germline CDR1 LNHDA, CDR2 SQIVND (reference sequence). V lost 7 bases, J lost 2 bases, and 12 bases stayed unmatched. The source material was blood. V and J are TRBV19 and TRBJ1-2, with 8 bases aligning to TRBD1. The receptor was isolated from a man aged 50-60 years in good health. Here the CDR3 DNA reads TGTGCCAGTACCCTAGCCGGGCAGGGGGCGAACTATGGCTACACCTTC. Amino acids: CASTLAGQGANYGYTF.